This T cell receptor (beta chain) appears in the sequencing data of a study of cytomegalovirus exposure and HLA in healthy donors. Participants comprised healthy donors of bone marrow. The primer mix had 60 Vbeta and 13 Jbeta primers. Repertoires were generated with immunoSEQ multiplex PCR, while TCRdb's copy carries only in-frame clones and drops some. The sample contains around 150,000 clones, around 80% of which appear only once. Regarding this clone: Its antigen is unknown.

Trimming took 1 base from V and 8 from J, leaving 10 bases between them. This CDR3 is built from 13 residues. CDR1 and CDR2 from the germline V gene are MDHEN and SYDVKM. Study-level points and caveats: High specificity and sensitivity for cytomegalovirus status were reported for the classifier.

The clonotype was recovered from a man aged 30 to 45 in good health and CMV-seropositive. The chain combines TRBV28 with TRBJ2-3, with D hard to call. The sequenced sample consisted of PBMCs. The CDR3 spells CASSLYQEATQYF. For the CDR3, the DNA is TGTGCCAGCAGTTTATATCAAGAAGCTACGCAGTATTTT. Combining the CDR3 with reference TRBV28 and TRBJ2-3 gives the whole variable domain DVKVTQSSRYLVKRTGEKVFLECVQDMDHENMFWYRQDPGLGLRLIYFSYDVKMKEKGDIPEGYSVSREKKERFSLILESASTNQTSMYLCASSLYQEATQYFGPGTRLTVL.